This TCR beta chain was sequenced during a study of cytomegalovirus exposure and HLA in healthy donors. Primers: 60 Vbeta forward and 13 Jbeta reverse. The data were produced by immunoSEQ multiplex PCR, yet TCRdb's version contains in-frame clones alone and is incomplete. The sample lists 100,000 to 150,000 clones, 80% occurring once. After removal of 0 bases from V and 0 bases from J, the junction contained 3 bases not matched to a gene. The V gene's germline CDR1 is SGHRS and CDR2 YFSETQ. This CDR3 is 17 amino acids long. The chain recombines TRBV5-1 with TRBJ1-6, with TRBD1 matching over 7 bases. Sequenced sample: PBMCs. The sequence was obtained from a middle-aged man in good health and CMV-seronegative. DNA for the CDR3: TGCGCCAGCAGCTTGGGACAGGGAGGCTCCTATAATTCACCCCTCCACTTT. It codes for CASSLGQGGSYNSPLHF.